These 29 T cell receptor beta chains originate from one sample sequenced in a study of a mutant IDH1 vaccine in newly diagnosed glioma. The antigens for these receptors are not known. The time point was: week 35, safety follow-up. With topical imiquimod, each dose of the vaccine consisted of 300 ug of mutant IDH1 20-mer peptide. Clones were sequenced by immunoSEQ multiplex PCR, and TCRdb holds only the in-frame ones, with some missing. The table records tens of thousands of clones, roughly 76% of them present only once. The sequences come from PBMCs, collected from a glioma patient whose treatment included an IDH1 peptide vaccine. These receptors were taken from a man aged 45-65 years with glioma.

The CDR3 spells CASSGVYGYTF. CDR3 in DNA: TGTGCCAGCAGCGGAGTCTATGGCTACACCTTC. The chain links TRBV6-6 to TRBJ1-2; unclear D gene. Germline CDR1 and CDR2: MNHNY and SVGAGI (reference sequence). This CDR3 is built from 11 residues. Deletions cut 6 bases from V and 4 bases from J, with 6 bases between.

This clone came up once. The chain links TRBV18 to TRBJ1-2; no clear D. Trimming stripped 3 bases from V and 3 bases from J, with 14 bases between. Germline V gene data show CDR1 as KGHSH and CDR2 as LQKENI. The CDR3 is made up of 15 amino acids. The CDR3, as DNA: TGTGCCAGCTCACCTTCGGGGAGGCAGGACTATGGCTACACCTTC. Encoded protein: CASSPSGRQDYGYTF.

The chain links TRBV19 to TRBJ1-5; D might be TRBD1 (5 bases). The CDR3 consists of 13 residues. CDR1 and CDR2 from the germline V gene are LNHDA and SQIVND (reference sequence). V was shortened by 5 bases and J by 6 bases, with 11 bases between the two germline ends. CDR3 bases: TGTGCCAGTAGTCTTGGACACGTTCAGCCCCAGCATTTT. This gives the protein CASSLGHVQPQHF.

This chain joins TRBV5-1 and TRBJ2-2; D remains unclear. Trimming left V 3 bases short and J 1 base short, with 7 bases between. Germline loops: CDR1 SGHRS, CDR2 YFSETQ. The CDR3 length is 14 residues. The CDR3 region is CASSWAQNTGELFF. The CDR3 coding sequence is TGCGCCAGCAGCTGGGCACAGAACACCGGGGAGCTGTTTTTT.

The rearrangement links TRBV5-4 to TRBJ1-5; no clear D gene. CDR3 length: 14 amino acids. Per the germline V gene, CDR1 is SGHNT and CDR2 is YYREEE (reference sequence). Deletions cut 4 bases from V and 4 bases from J, with 12 bases between. The CDR3 DNA reads as TGTGCCAGCAGCACCAATGGACGGAATCAGCCCCAGCATTTT. Translation gives CASSTNGRNQPQHF.

The count of this clone is one. The J gene is TRBJ1-1, the V gene TRBV5-6, with D possibly TRBD1 on 5 matching bases. Germline values: CDR1 SGHDT, CDR2 YYEEEE. V was shortened by 1 base and J by 9 bases, with 10 bases between the two germline ends. The CDR3 loop spans 12 amino acids. CDR3 nucleotides: TGTGCCAGCAGCTTGAGGCGGGGCCAAGCTTTCTTT. Translation gives CASSLRRGQAFF.

The chain employs TRBV7-9 and TRBJ2-2; no firm D call. This CDR3 comprises 16 residues. Germline CDR1 and CDR2: SEHNR and FQNEAQ (reference sequence). V was cut by 0 bases and J by 4 bases, with 12 bases left in between. CDR3 in DNA: TGTGCCAGCAGCTTAGCGCCCCGGATAAGCACCGGGGAGCTGTTTTTT. Amino acid sequence: CASSLAPRISTGELFF.

This clone was recorded a few times. V is TRBV10-3 and J is TRBJ1-1; no clear D. The CDR3 has 12 amino acids. Germline values: CDR1 ENHRY, CDR2 SYGVKD. V lost 0 bases and J lost 5, with 4 bases in between. CDR3 amino acids: CAISESLTEAFF. Here the CDR3 DNA reads TGTGCCATCAGTGAGTCGTTAACTGAAGCTTTCTTT.

The chain links TRBV5-1 to TRBJ1-1; the D gene is possibly TRBD1 (5 bases). The V and J ends lost 0 bases and 3 bases respectively, with 12 bases between them. The CDR3 has 15 residues. Germline CDR1 and CDR2: SGHRS and YFSETQ. The DNA for the CDR3 is TGCGCCAGCAGCTTGGACCCAGGGCCCGACACTGAAGCTTTCTTT. This translates into CASSLDPGPDTEAFF.

The V gene is TRBV6-5, the J gene TRBJ2-5, with TRBD2 matching 13 bases. Germline V gives CDR1 MNHEY, CDR2 SVGAGI. The CDR3 is 15 residues long. V lost 2 bases, J lost 5 bases, and 2 bases stayed unmatched. CDR3 in DNA: TGTGCCAGCAGTTACAGACTAGCGGGAGGCGAGACCCAGTACTTC. Translating it yields CASSYRLAGGETQYF.

The V and J genes are TRBV4-3 and TRBJ1-6; D is unclear. Trimming took 0 bases from V and 9 from J, leaving 12 bases between them. This CDR3 comprises 15 residues. Germline CDR1 is LGHNA and CDR2 is YSLEER. The CDR3 spells CASSQDWTYSSPLHF. The CDR3, as DNA: TGCGCCAGCAGCCAAGATTGGACCTACTCTTCACCCCTCCACTTT.

This clone was found once. The chain combines TRBV7-9 with TRBJ2-1, with D hard to call. This CDR3 spans 12 amino acids. V was trimmed by 2 bases and J by 9 bases, leaving 8 bases between them. Per the germline V gene, CDR1 is SEHNR and CDR2 is FQNEAQ (reference sequence). The CDR3 is CASSLQSPEQFF. In nucleotides, the CDR3 is TGTGCCAGCAGCTTACAATCCCCTGAGCAGTTCTTC.

The CDR3 DNA sequence: TGTGCCAGCAGCGTAGGGGTCGGGGAGCTGTTTTTT. It translates to CASSVGVGELFF. The chain recombines TRBV7-8 with TRBJ2-2; D may be TRBD1 (5 bases). Trimming took 5 bases from V and 7 from J, leaving 8 bases between them. This CDR3 is 12 amino acids long. Germline CDR1 and CDR2: SGHVS and FQNEAQ. The whole variable domain, filled in from reference TRBV7-8 and TRBJ2-2, reads GAGVSQSPRYKVAKRGQDVALRCDPISGHVSLFWYQQALGQGPEFLTYFQNEAQLDKSGLPSDRFFAERPEGSVSTLKIQRTQQEDSAVYLCASSVGVGELFFGEGSRLTVL.

V usage is TRBV30 and J usage is TRBJ1-2, with unresolved D. Germline lookup yields CDR1 GTSNPN and CDR2 SVGIG (reference sequence). The CDR3 spans 12 residues. Trimming took off 1 base at V and 1 base at J, with 4 bases between the two ends. The CDR3 sequence is CAWSGGNYGYTF. DNA of the CDR3: TGTGCCTGGAGTGGGGGTAACTATGGCTACACCTTC.

V gene TRBV30 combines with J gene TRBJ2-7; unclear D gene. Trimming shortened V by 4 bases and J by 0 bases, and 7 bases separated the two germline ends. CDR1 and CDR2 (germline): GTSNPN, SVGIG (reference sequence). This CDR3 is built from 12 residues. CDR3 nucleotide sequence: TGTGCCTGGAAAAGGGACTCCTACGAGCAGTACTTC. It yields the protein CAWKRDSYEQYF.

This clone was observed a single time. DNA for the CDR3: TGTGCCAGCAGCTCACTAAAGGGGGCTTACACGAACGTCCTGACTTTC. Amino acid sequence: CASSSLKGAYTNVLTF. The chain links TRBV11-2 to TRBJ2-6, with TRBD1 matching 7 bases. The CDR3 consists of 16 residues. V shed 4 bases and J 10 bases; nucleotides not matched to a gene: 13. The germline gives CDR1 SGHAT, CDR2 FQNNGV.

V is TRBV27 and J is TRBJ2-2; 11 bases align to TRBD2. V dropped 7 bases and J dropped 8; count of bases not matched to a gene: 6. Germline CDR1 and CDR2: MNHEY and SMNVEV (reference sequence). This CDR3 contains 14 residues. The CDR3: CASTRTSGSGELFF. The CDR3 region has the DNA TGTGCCAGCACCAGGACTAGCGGGTCGGGGGAGCTGTTTTTT.

V is TRBV19 and J is TRBJ2-5, with a weak D call TRBD2 (5 bases). Germline CDR1 is LNHDA and CDR2 is SQIVND (reference sequence). Trimming took off 3 bases at V and 3 bases at J, with 14 bases between the two ends. The CDR3 length is 15 residues. Written as DNA, the CDR3 is TGTGCCAGTAGTATTGCAGCCCGGGGAAAAGAGACCCAGTACTTC. Translation: CASSIAARGKETQYF.

The gene calls are TRBV4-3 and TRBJ1-5, with 7 bases identical to TRBD1. This CDR3 spans 16 amino acids. Trimming removed 1 base from V and 9 bases from J; junction bases left unmatched: 12. Germline V gives CDR1 LGHNA, CDR2 YSLEER. CDR3 in amino acids: CASSQGAGDSFGPQHF. The CDR3 bases are TGCGCCAGCAGCCAAGGGGCCGGGGACAGCTTCGGGCCCCAGCATTTT.

This clone has only a few counts. The J gene is TRBJ2-1, the V gene TRBV14; D is perhaps TRBD1 or TRBD2 (6 bases each). CDR3 length: 11 residues. Trimming stripped 3 bases from V and 15 bases from J, with 12 bases between. Germline V lookup: CDR1 SGHDN, CDR2 FVKESK. The CDR3 loop reads CASSHGGGPFF. For the CDR3, the DNA is TGTGCCAGCAGCCACGGAGGGGGACCGTTCTTC.

The genes are TRBV30 and TRBJ1-1; a weak D match, TRBD1 (6 bases). This CDR3 has 13 amino acids. The ends were cut back, 3 bases at V and 11 bases at J, with 19 bases in the middle. CDR1 is GTSNPN, CDR2 SVGIG, per germline (reference sequence). The CDR3 sequence is CAWRIRRGDKAFF. Written as DNA, the CDR3 is TGTGCCTGGAGGATCAGGAGGGGGGACAAGGCTTTCTTT.

This clone has just a few counts. This chain links TRBV6-1 with TRBJ1-5; 9 bases are a match to TRBD1. V was pared by 8 bases and J by 6 bases, with 5 bases of the junction left unmatched. This CDR3 comprises 13 residues. The V gene's germline CDR1 is MNHNS and CDR2 SASEGT. This chain's CDR3 is CASGQGPGQPQHF. DNA for the CDR3: TGTGCCAGCGGACAGGGGCCAGGTCAGCCCCAGCATTTT.

This rearrangement joins TRBV5-1 to TRBJ2-2; D is unclear. Trimming cost V 7 bases and J 3 bases, with 7 bases left between them. CDR3 length equals 12 residues. CDR1 is SGHRS and CDR2 is YFSETQ in the germline V gene. The CDR3, as DNA: TGCGCCAGCGGAAAGGACACCGGGGAGCTGTTTTTT. Translated, it gives CASGKDTGELFF.

This chain connects TRBV7-2 to TRBJ2-5, with 8 bases aligning to TRBD2. The CDR3 extends over 14 amino acids. Germline values: CDR1 SGHTA, CDR2 FQGNSA. The V segment lost 4 bases and the J segment 7 bases; nucleotides outside the gene matches: 8. The CDR3 region is CASSYGGAEPTQYF. CDR3 bases: TGTGCCAGCAGCTACGGGGGGGCCGAGCCGACCCAGTACTTC.

This rearrangement joins TRBV4-1 to TRBJ2-1; D is unresolved. V gave up 0 bases and J gave up 8 bases, with 11 bases separating them. CDR3 length equals 14 residues. Germline V lookup: CDR1 MGHRA, CDR2 YSYEKL. The CDR3 nucleotides are TGCGCCAGCAGCCAAGATCCCGGGTTTGATGAGCAGTTCTTC. Residues: CASSQDPGFDEQFF.

J is TRBJ2-7 and V is TRBV28; D possibly uses TRBD1 or TRBD2 (5 bases each). Per germline, CDR1 MDHEN and CDR2 SYDVKM. V was shortened by 3 bases and J by 5 bases, with 23 bases between the two germline ends. CDR3 length: 17 amino acids. The CDR3 sequence is CASSFRVRGKGRHEQYF. As DNA, the CDR3 is TGTGCCAGCAGTTTTCGGGTCCGGGGCAAGGGAAGGCACGAGCAGTACTTC.

CDR3 amino acids: CASSVEAKNIQYF. The DNA of the CDR3 is TGTGCCAGCAGTGTAGAGGCCAAAAACATTCAGTACTTC. V is TRBV2 and J is TRBJ2-4; D remains ambiguous. This CDR3 comprises 13 residues. V was shortened by 4 bases and J by 1 base, with 5 bases between the two germline ends. Germline CDR1 SNHLY, CDR2 FYNNEI.

This clone came up a few times. The J gene is TRBJ1-5, the V gene TRBV29-1, with D hard to call. V lost 6 bases to trimming and J lost 7 bases, with 10 bases between them. In germline, CDR1 is SQVTM, CDR2 ANQGSEA. The CDR3 is 11 amino acids. CDR3 in amino acids: CSVDPSQPQHF. The CDR3 DNA follows: TGCAGCGTCGACCCGTCCCAGCCCCAGCATTTT. The full variable domain, in which reference TRBV29-1 and TRBJ1-5 provide the parts outside the CDR3, is SAVISQKPSRDICQRGTSLTIQCQVDSQVTMMFWYRQQPGQSLTLIATANQGSEATYESGFVIDKFPISRPNLTFSTLTVSNMSPEDSSIYLCSVDPSQPQHFGDGTRLSIL.

V gene TRBV19 combines with J gene TRBJ1-1, with TRBD1 matching over 7 bases. Germline V gene sequence: CDR1 LNHDA, CDR2 SQIVND (reference sequence). The CDR3 has 12 residues. V dropped 8 bases and J dropped 4; count of bases not matched to a gene: 4. CDR3 in DNA: TGTGCCAGTCAAGGGGGCGTCACTGAAGCTTTCTTT. Its translation is CASQGGVTEAFF.